This TCR beta chain was identified in a study of T-cell reconstitution after alpha-beta-depleted transplantation in children. The study, taken as a whole, reports: Among T cells one year after transplant, newly produced cells accounted for most counts and diversity. Roughly two months post-transplant, alpha-beta T cells reportedly originated from several hundred graft clones that had expanded.

Germline-derived CDR1 and CDR2 are SGHVS and FNYEAQ. The CDR3 contains 15 residues. Trimming left V 3 bases short and J 4 bases short, with 13 bases between. During its preparation, the TCRbeta library received unique molecular identifiers. One entry per CDR3 protein, called by TCRdb with MiXCR from the PCR reads. The table includes a few hundred thousand distinct CDR3 sequences, approximately 42% detected once. For this clonotype: The antigen is unknown.

The source is a girl aged 2-10 years with aplastic anemia, due to receive a stem cell transplant. Sequencing was performed on PBMCs, taken before TCRalphabeta/CD19-depleted stem cell transplant. The chain couples TRBV7-6 to TRBJ2-1; no firm D call. The CDR3 sequence: CASSLKVGGYNEQFF. In DNA form, the CDR3 reads TGTGCCAGCAGCTTGAAGGTTGGCGGTTACAATGAGCAGTTCTTC. The variable domain in full, with the rest retrieved from reference TRBV7-6 and TRBJ2-1, is GAGVSQSPRYKVTKRGQDVALRCDPISGHVSLYWYRQALGQGPEFLTYFNYEAQQDKSGLPNDRFSAERPEGSISTLTIQRTEQRDSAMYRCASSLKVGGYNEQFFGPGTRLTVL.